This T cell receptor (beta chain) was observed in a study of OX40 agonist ivuxolimab in advanced cancers. Findings and limits, study-wide: Fewer expanded clones were found on average in CD4+ than in CD8+ T cells.

The V end was cut by 4 bases, the J end by 6 bases, with 13 bases between. The CDR3 length is 15 residues. CDR1 and CDR2 from the germline V gene are ENHRY and SYGVKD. Of note for this clone: What it binds is unknown.

Some clones are missing from TCRdb's copy, which holds only in-frame ones; the method was immunoSEQ multiplex PCR. The sample yields 55,000 to 70,000 clones, around four fifths seen once. This clonotype originated in an adult with an advanced solid tumor such as melanoma, head and neck, liver or kidney cancer. The sequencing here drew on CD4+ or CD8+ T cells sorted from blood, taken in a trial of the OX40 agonist ivuxolimab. V gene TRBV10-3 combines with J gene TRBJ2-6; D possibly corresponds to TRBD1 (5 bases). The CDR3 bases are TGTGCCATCAGTGGCTCGACAGACACGGCCAACGTCCTGACTTTC. It encodes CAISGSTDTANVLTF.